This section outlines one T cell receptor (beta chain) sequence together with its context. Those enrolled, adults aged roughly 18 to 90 years, came from some 23 US areas. How the authors handled the data: Estimation of nucleated cell counts relied on the amplification of reference gene primers. Generated by immunoSEQ multiplex PCR, the TCRdb table keeps only in-frame clones and is missing some. V, J and clone size derive from that table, while D and trimming were established from the DNA sequence. The table has a few hundred thousand clones, roughly 91% seen once. These data are taken from a study of blood T cell repertoires in COVID-19. Germline V CDR1 and CDR2: LNHNV, YYDKDF (reference sequence). Trimming stripped 8 bases from V and 1 base from J, with 14 bases between. This CDR3 comprises 15 residues.

The chain uses TRBV15 and TRBJ2-2; D gene uncertain. Sequencing input: PBMCs or T cells enriched from blood (not recorded which). This clonotype was sampled from a middle-aged man who had recovered from COVID-19. In DNA form, the CDR3 reads TGTGCCACCGGCAACGTGAGGAGGAACACCGGGGAGCTGTTTTTT. This encodes CATGNVRRNTGELFF. The full variable domain, rest sourced from reference TRBV15 and TRBJ2-2, is DAMVIQNPRYQVTQFGKPVTLSCSQTLNHNVMYWYQQKSSQAPKLLFHYYDKDFNNEADTPDNFQSRRPNTSFCFLDIRSPGLGDTAMYLCATGNVRRNTGELFFGEGSRLTVL.